This TCR beta chain was sequenced during a study of blood T cell repertoires in COVID-19 (dated by TCRdb to 2020 to 2021). Some background on the complete study: Collaborator samples came from the United States, Italy and Spain and covered acute and convalescent phases of COVID-19. A de-identified subject ID, COVID-19 status, age in years and sex were almost always included in the sample metadata. Subjects who had been exposed to COVID-19, were actively infected with it, or had recovered from it provided the deeply sampled blood TCRbeta repertoires that made up the dataset. The material from the prospective study consisted of cDNA or gDNA derived from T cells, B-cell-depleted T cells, or PBMCs. Where available, HLA class I and class II types were taken from metadata supplied by the sample provider and were not determined by assay-based typing. A freely available public database, intended as a resource for researchers studying the immune response to SARS-CoV-2, is where the repertoires were released. The samples were drawn from two sources: the first 160 participants of the ongoing ImmuneRACE study, and 1,000 to 1,500 subjects contributed by 6 global collaborators.

CDR1 and CDR2, looked up from the germline V gene, are WSHSY and SAAADI. V was cut back by 3 bases and J by 4 bases, leaving a gap of 15 bases between them. There are 16 amino acids in the CDR3, from cysteine to phenylalanine inclusive. CDR3 DNA is the only sequence kept; it has 48 bases, read in frame from the first base. The immunoSEQ Assay, a bias-controlled multiplex PCR, was used to amplify TCRbeta CDR3 regions from genomic DNA. For the original study's pipeline: The number of nucleated cells in each sample was estimated from the amplification of reference gene primers within the assay. Sequence reads were collapsed and filtered to measure the absolute abundance of every unique TCRbeta CDR3 rearrangement. Productive Simpson clonality was computed per sample as the square root of Simpson's diversity index over productive rearrangements. TCRdb retrieved this table from immuneACCESS and kept in-frame rearrangements only. Not all clones are present; in checked studies, unresolved V genes account for under half, and no reason is known for the remainder. V, J and clone size were drawn from that table, and D and trimming were deduced from the DNA. The sample table records about 480,000 clones; 70% to 90% of these occur just once. The ten largest account for over 1.5% of the sample.

Participants in the prospective study were enrolled through a virtual design, were aged roughly 18 to 100 years, and lived in some 24 United States geographic areas. In the prospective study, cohorts were assigned on the basis of participant-reported clinical history obtained from a screening survey and a study questionnaire. ImmuneRACE Cohort 3 recovered participants were defined by two consecutive negative NP/OP PCR tests, healthcare professional clearance, or symptom resolution. Mobile phlebotomists in the prospective study collected whole blood, serum and a nasopharyngeal or oropharyngeal swab from every participant. Over a roughly two-month period, participants in the prospective study had the option of providing additional blood draws and questionnaires. Prospective study blood samples were shipped either frozen or at room temperature before DNA extraction. A word on this clone: Its specific antigen is unknown. Nothing much larger sits one base from this clone, and base qualities are not available.

Summary of the overall study and its limitations: The amount of clinical and demographic metadata varied by source and participant and was provided uncurated.

The sequenced sample consisted of PBMCs or T cells enriched from blood (not recorded which). The origin of this receptor is a woman between 40 and 55 years old who had recovered from COVID-19. Recombination joined TRBV10-2 with TRBJ1-4; matching of 6 bases hints at TRBD1 as the D gene. The CDR3 is CASSDLQTGVNEKLFF. The nucleotide sequence reads as follows: TGCGCCAGCAGTGACCTACAGACAGGTGTTAATGAAAAACTGTTTTTT.